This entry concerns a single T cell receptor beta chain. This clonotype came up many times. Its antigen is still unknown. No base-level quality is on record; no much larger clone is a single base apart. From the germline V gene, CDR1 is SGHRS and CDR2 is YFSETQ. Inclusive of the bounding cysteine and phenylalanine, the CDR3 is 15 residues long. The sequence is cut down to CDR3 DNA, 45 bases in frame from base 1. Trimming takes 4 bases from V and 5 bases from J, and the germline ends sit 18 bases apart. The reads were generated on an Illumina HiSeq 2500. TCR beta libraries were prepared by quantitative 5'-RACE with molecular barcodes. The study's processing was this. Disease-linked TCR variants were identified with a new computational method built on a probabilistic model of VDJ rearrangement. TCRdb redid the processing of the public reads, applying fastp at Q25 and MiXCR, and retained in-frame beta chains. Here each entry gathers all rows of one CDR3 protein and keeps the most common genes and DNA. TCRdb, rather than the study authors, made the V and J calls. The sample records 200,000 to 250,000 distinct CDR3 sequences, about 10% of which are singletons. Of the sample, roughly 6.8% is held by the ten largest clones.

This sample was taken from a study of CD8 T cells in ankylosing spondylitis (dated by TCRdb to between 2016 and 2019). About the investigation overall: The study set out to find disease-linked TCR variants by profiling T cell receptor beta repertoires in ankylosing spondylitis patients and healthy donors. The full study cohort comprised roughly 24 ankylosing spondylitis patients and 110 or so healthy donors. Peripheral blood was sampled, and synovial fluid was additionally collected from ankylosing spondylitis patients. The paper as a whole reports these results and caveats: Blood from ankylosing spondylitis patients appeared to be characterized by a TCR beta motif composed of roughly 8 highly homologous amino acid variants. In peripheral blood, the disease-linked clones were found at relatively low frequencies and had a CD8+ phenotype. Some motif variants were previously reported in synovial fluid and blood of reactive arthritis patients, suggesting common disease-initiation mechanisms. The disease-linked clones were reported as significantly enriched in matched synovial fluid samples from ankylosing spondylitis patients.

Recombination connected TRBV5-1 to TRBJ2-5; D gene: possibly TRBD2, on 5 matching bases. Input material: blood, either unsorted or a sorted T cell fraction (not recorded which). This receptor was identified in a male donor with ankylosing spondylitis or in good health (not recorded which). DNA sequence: TGCGCCAGCAGCCTCGCGGGCGCGGGTGTGGAGACCCAGTACTTC. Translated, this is CASSLAGAGVETQYF. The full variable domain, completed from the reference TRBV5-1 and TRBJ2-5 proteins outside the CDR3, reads KAGVTQTPRYLIKTRGQQVTLSCSPISGHRSVSWYQQTPGQGLQFLFEYFSETQRNKGNFPGRFSGRQFSNSRSEMNVSTLELGDSALYLCASSLAGAGVETQYFGPGTRLLVL.